Listed here are 25 T cell receptor beta chains from one sample, sequenced in a study of blood T cell repertoires in COVID-19. Using immunoSEQ multiplex PCR, the repertoire was profiled, and TCRdb retains in-frame clones only, with some absent. The sample contains 200,000 or so clones, more than 85% of which appear only once. The sample consisted of peripheral blood. The receptors come from a man between 65 and 85 years old with active or convalescent COVID-19.

The J gene is TRBJ1-3, the V gene TRBV6-5; the D is unclear. The CDR3 has 13 residues. CDR1 MNHEY and CDR2 SVGAGI come from the germline V gene. V was cut by 0 bases and J by 4 bases, with 4 bases left in between. The CDR3 loop is CASSYSIGNTIYF. For the CDR3, the DNA is TGTGCCAGCAGTTACTCTATCGGAAACACCATATATTTT.

The V gene is TRBV28, the J gene TRBJ2-1; TRBD2 might be the D (7 bases). The V end lost 7 bases, the J end lost 5 bases, and 18 bases lay between the germline ends. Germline CDR1 reads MDHEN; CDR2 reads SYDVKM. The CDR3 length is 15 residues. The CDR3 sequence: CASTRAGTLNNEQFF. Here the CDR3 DNA reads TGTGCCAGCACCAGAGCGGGGACACTAAACAATGAGCAGTTCTTC.

The genes are TRBV4-2 and TRBJ2-1, with 7 positions matching TRBD2. V lost 0 bases and J lost 6; bases outside the gene matches: 14. The CDR3 has 18 residues. Per the germline V gene, CDR1 is LGHNA and CDR2 is YNFKEQ. The CDR3 coding sequence is TGTGCCAGCAGCCAAGATCCGGCCGCACTAGCGTCCCGCAATGAGCAGTTCTTC. Translation: CASSQDPAALASRNEQFF.

V is TRBV18 and J is TRBJ2-2; 7 bases agree with TRBD1. The CDR3 runs 15 residues. With V trimmed by 6 bases and J by 1 base, 5 bases remained unmatched. Germline CDR1 reads KGHSH; CDR2 reads LQKENI. The CDR3 nucleotides read TGTGCCAGCTCGAAACAGGGGTTGAACACCGGGGAGCTGTTTTTT. This codes for CASSKQGLNTGELFF.

The chain joins TRBV6-6 to TRBJ1-2; D not resolved. Germline V gene data show CDR1 as MNHNY and CDR2 as SVGAGI (reference sequence). V was shortened by 6 bases and J by 3 bases, with 5 bases between the two germline ends. The CDR3 length is 11 residues. As DNA, the CDR3 is TGTGCCAGCAGACCGGACTATGGCTACACCTTC. Protein sequence: CASRPDYGYTF.

J is TRBJ1-4 and V is TRBV4-3; D may be TRBD1 (5 bases). Trimming cost V 1 base and J 7 bases, with 16 bases left between them. The CDR3 is made up of 16 amino acids. The germline V gene has CDR1 LGHNA and CDR2 YSLEER. Here the CDR3 reads CASSQGARVLGEKLFF. DNA for the CDR3: TGCGCCAGCAGCCAAGGGGCCAGGGTACTGGGTGAAAAACTGTTTTTT.

This clone was recorded once. CDR3 sequence reads: CASSQGGLNQPQHF. In DNA, the CDR3 is TGTGCCAGCAGTCAAGGGGGCCTAAATCAGCCCCAGCATTTT. V is TRBV27 and J is TRBJ1-5; TRBD1 agrees at 7 bases. The J segment lost 4 bases and the V segment lost 5 bases, leaving 5 bases of the junction unmatched. Looked up from germline, CDR1 is MNHEY and CDR2 is SMNVEV (reference sequence). CDR3 length equals 14 residues.

This clone was seen only a few times. The chain uses TRBV6-5 and TRBJ2-7; 10 positions match TRBD1. CDR1 MNHEY and CDR2 SVGAGI come from the germline V gene. The CDR3 totals 13 residues. J was trimmed by 3 bases and V by 8 bases; bases with no gene match: 4. This chain's CDR3 is CASSGTGDYEQYF. The CDR3 region has the DNA TGTGCCAGCTCCGGGACAGGGGACTACGAGCAGTACTTC.

This clone has a single count. The V and J genes are TRBV7-9 and TRBJ2-5, with unresolved D. Germline V lookup: CDR1 SEHNR, CDR2 FQNEAQ (reference sequence). Trimming took off 6 bases at V and 0 bases at J, with 14 bases between the two ends. This CDR3 comprises 15 residues. CDR3 region: CASSKPLSNQETQYF. In nucleotides, the CDR3 is TGTGCCAGCAGTAAGCCACTTTCCAACCAAGAGACCCAGTACTTC. The full variable domain, in which reference TRBV7-9 and TRBJ2-5 provide the parts outside the CDR3, is DTGVSQNPRHKITKRGQNVTFRCDPISEHNRLYWYRQTLGQGPEFLTYFQNEAQLEKSRLLSDRFSAERPKGSFSTLEIQRTEQGDSAMYLCASSKPLSNQETQYFGPGTRLLVL.

The rearrangement joins TRBV19 to TRBJ2-4; D is unresolved. V was pared by 1 base and J by 1 base, with 11 bases between. There are 16 residues in the CDR3. CDR1 and CDR2 (germline): LNHDA, SQIVND (reference sequence). In DNA, the CDR3 is TGTGCCAGTAGTATAGGGGTCAGGTTGGCCAAAAACATTCAGTACTTC. Amino acid sequence: CASSIGVRLAKNIQYF. The variable domain in full, with the rest retrieved from reference TRBV19 and TRBJ2-4, is DGGITQSPKYLFRKEGQNVTLSCEQNLNHDAMYWYRQDPGQGLRLIYYSQIVNDFQKGDIAEGYSVSREKKESFPLTVTSAQKNPTAFYLCASSIGVRLAKNIQYFGAGTRLSVL.

This clone was seen only a few times. This chain connects TRBV20-1 to TRBJ2-7, with 11 positions matching TRBD2. The CDR3 consists of 16 residues. Germline trimming cut 3 bases from V and 3 bases from J; bases unmatched to any gene: 10. The germline V gene has CDR1 DFQATT and CDR2 SNEGSKA (reference sequence). The CDR3 bases are TGCAGTGCTAGTGGGGATACTAGCGGGAGTCACTACGAGCAGTACTTC. Residues: CSASGDTSGSHYEQYF.

This chain's CDR3 is CASMSIYEQYF. CDR3 coding DNA: TGTGCCAGCATGTCTATCTACGAGCAGTACTTC. The chain combines TRBV28 with TRBJ2-7; D not certain. The V and J ends lost 7 bases and 3 bases respectively, with 7 bases between them. This CDR3 region has 11 residues. Per germline, CDR1 MDHEN and CDR2 SYDVKM.

On this clone itself: A junction end diverges from the germline sequence, so it may reflect a read error. This chain links TRBV15 with TRBJ2-7; TRBD2 agrees at 7 bases. Germline CDR1 reads LNHNV; CDR2 reads YYDKDF (reference sequence). This CDR3 is 15 amino acids long. The CDR3 sequence is CATSRDQRGQPERYF. DNA for the CDR3: TGTGCCACCAGCAGAGATCAGCGGGGTCAACCCGAGCGGTACTTC.

The chain links TRBV28 to TRBJ2-1, with 13 bases identical to TRBD2. Germline trimming cut 4 bases from V and 9 bases from J; bases unmatched to any gene: 12. Germline V gives CDR1 MDHEN, CDR2 SYDVKM. The CDR3 is made up of 17 amino acids. The CDR3 DNA is TGTGCCAGCAGTTCACGACTAGCGGGAGGAAAGGTGCTTGAGCAGTTCTTC. Translating it yields CASSSRLAGGKVLEQFF. Filled out from reference TRBV28 and TRBJ2-1, the complete variable domain reads DVKVTQSSRYLVKRTGEKVFLECVQDMDHENMFWYRQDPGLGLRLIYFSYDVKMKEKGDIPEGYSVSREKKERFSLILESASTNQTSMYLCASSSRLAGGKVLEQFFGPGTRLTVL.

This clone was seen only once. This chain uses TRBV11-3 with TRBJ2-5; D gene unclear. V was shortened by 5 bases and J by 1 base, with 8 bases between the two germline ends. The length of the CDR3 is 13 residues. Germline V gene sequence: CDR1 SGHNT, CDR2 YENEEA. The CDR3 DNA reads TGTGCCAGCAGCAATACAGCCCAAGAGACCCAGTACTTC. This codes for CASSNTAQETQYF.

The genes are TRBV5-5 and TRBJ1-3; 8 nucleotides line up with TRBD1. After removal of 5 bases from V and 0 bases from J, the junction contained 4 bases not matched to a gene. The CDR3 loop spans 15 amino acids. CDR1 is SGHKS and CDR2 is YYEKEE in the germline V gene (reference sequence). CDR3 in amino acids: CASRMTGASGNTIYF. Written as DNA, the CDR3 is TGTGCCAGCAGAATGACAGGGGCCTCTGGAAACACCATATATTTT.

The rearrangement uses TRBV7-2 and TRBJ1-6, with D unresolved. CDR1 and CDR2 (germline): SGHTA, FQGNSA. V was cut by 3 bases and J by 11 bases, with 11 bases left in between. CDR3 length equals 13 residues. CDR3 protein: CASSFSGRPPLHF. CDR3 sequence (DNA): TGTGCCAGCAGCTTTTCGGGGAGGCCACCCCTCCACTTT.

The table lists this clone with a count of one. CDR3 region: CASSLAGTLSSYEQYF. The CDR3 region has the DNA TGTGCCAGCAGCCTGGCCGGGACATTGAGCTCCTACGAGCAGTACTTC. V gene TRBV7-8 combines with J gene TRBJ2-7; D is perhaps TRBD1 (6 bases). Germline V gene lookup returns CDR1 SGHVS and CDR2 FQNEAQ. Trimming stripped 5 bases from V and 0 bases from J, with 17 bases between. The CDR3 sequence is 16 residues long.

The chain combines TRBV18 with TRBJ2-7; D is perhaps TRBD1 (5 bases). CDR3 length equals 15 residues. Germline V gene data show CDR1 as KGHSH and CDR2 as LQKENI. Trimming pared 2 bases from V and 2 bases from J, leaving 13 bases between. CDR3 residues: CASSPSQGSPYEQYF. The CDR3 region has the DNA TGTGCCAGCTCACCATCTCAGGGCTCCCCCTACGAGCAGTACTTC.

This clone was observed once. The chain uses TRBV5-4 and TRBJ1-2; D call uncertain. CDR1 is SGHNT, CDR2 YYREEE, per germline (reference sequence). The V and J ends lost 0 bases and 3 bases respectively, with 6 bases between them. The CDR3 loop spans 13 amino acids. CDR3 nucleotides: TGTGCCAGCAGCTTGGTGGAGGACTATGGCTACACCTTC. Its translation is CASSLVEDYGYTF.

The V and J genes are TRBV5-4 and TRBJ2-1; 10 nucleotides agree with TRBD2. The CDR3 has 16 amino acids. Germline CDR1 SGHNT, CDR2 YYREEE (reference sequence). V lost 6 bases and J lost 10; bases outside the gene matches: 16. CDR3 residues: CASTGRGTSEGDEQFF. The CDR3 DNA sequence: TGTGCCAGCACCGGAAGAGGGACTAGCGAGGGGGACGAGCAGTTCTTC. Combining the CDR3 with reference TRBV5-4 and TRBJ2-1 gives the whole variable domain ETGVTQSPTHLIKTRGQQVTLRCSSQSGHNTVSWYQQALGQGPQFIFQYYREEENGRGNFPPRFSGLQFPNYSSELNVNALELDDSALYLCASTGRGTSEGDEQFFGPGTRLTVL.

The rearrangement joins TRBV15 to TRBJ1-3, with D hard to call. V was trimmed by 5 bases and J by 0 bases, leaving 11 bases between them. The CDR3 runs 15 residues. Germline V gives CDR1 LNHNV, CDR2 YYDKDF (reference sequence). The CDR3 is CATSERRLSGNTIYF. CDR3 in DNA: TGTGCCACCAGCGAGCGACGACTCTCTGGAAACACCATATATTTT.

This clone was counted once. V usage is TRBV18 and J usage is TRBJ2-3; 7 bases fit TRBD2. Germline assignment: CDR1 KGHSH and CDR2 LQKENI. The CDR3 extends over 13 amino acids. The junction had 2 bases not matched to a gene; V was cut back by 2 bases and J by 6 bases. DNA of the CDR3: TGTGCCAGCTCACCAGGGACTATTGATACGCAGTATTTT. Translated, it gives CASSPGTIDTQYF.

This clone has a handful of counts. The J gene is TRBJ1-6, the V gene TRBV3-1 (or the pseudogene TRBV3-2); D ambiguous. Germline CDR1 and CDR2: LGHDT and YNNKEL (reference sequence). Trimming took 11 bases from V and 0 from J, leaving 11 bases between them. The CDR3 extends over 14 amino acids. The CDR3 DNA reads as TGTGCCTCCCGGGGTAGCTCCTATAATTCACCCCTCCACTTT. This sequence encodes CASRGSSYNSPLHF.

This chain connects TRBV7-2 to TRBJ1-5; a possible D gene is TRBD1 (6 bases). Germline loops: CDR1 SGHTA, CDR2 FQGNSA. With 6 bases removed from V and 7 bases from J, the gap between germline ends came to 19 bases. This CDR3 comprises 15 residues. The CDR3 loop reads CASSLWGGTGQPQHF. CDR3 DNA sequence: TGTGCCAGCAGTCTATGGGGGGGCACTGGACAGCCCCAGCATTTT. Full variable domain (remainder filled in from reference TRBV7-2 and TRBJ1-5): GAGVSQSPSNKVTEKGKDVELRCDPISGHTALYWYRQSLGQGLEFLIYFQGNSAPDKSGLPSDRFSAERTGGSVSTLTIQRTQQEDSAVYLCASSLWGGTGQPQHFGDGTRLSIL.